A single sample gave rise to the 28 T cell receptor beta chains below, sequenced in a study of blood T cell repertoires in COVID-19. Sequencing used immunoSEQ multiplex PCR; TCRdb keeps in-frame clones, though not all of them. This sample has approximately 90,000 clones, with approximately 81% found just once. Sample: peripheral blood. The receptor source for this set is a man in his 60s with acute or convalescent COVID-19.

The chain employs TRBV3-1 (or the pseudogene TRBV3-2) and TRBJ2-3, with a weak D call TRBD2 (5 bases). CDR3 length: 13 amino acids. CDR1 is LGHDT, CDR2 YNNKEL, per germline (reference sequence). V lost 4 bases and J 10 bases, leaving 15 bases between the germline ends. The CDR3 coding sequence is TGTGCCAGCAGCCCCTCGGGGTGGCGGGCGCAGTATTTT. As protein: CASSPSGWRAQYF.

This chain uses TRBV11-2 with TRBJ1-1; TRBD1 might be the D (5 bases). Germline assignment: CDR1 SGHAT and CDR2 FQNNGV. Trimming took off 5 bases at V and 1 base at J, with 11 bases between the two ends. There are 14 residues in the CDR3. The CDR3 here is CASSMTAQNTEAFF. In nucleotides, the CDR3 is TGTGCCAGCAGCATGACAGCCCAGAACACTGAAGCTTTCTTT.

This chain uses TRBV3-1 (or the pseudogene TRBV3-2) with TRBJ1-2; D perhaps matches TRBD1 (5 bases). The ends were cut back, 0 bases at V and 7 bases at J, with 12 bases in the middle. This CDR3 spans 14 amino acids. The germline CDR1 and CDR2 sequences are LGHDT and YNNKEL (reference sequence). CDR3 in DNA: TGTGCCAGCAGCCAAGATTTGGGTAGGGGTGGCTACACCTTC. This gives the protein CASSQDLGRGGYTF.

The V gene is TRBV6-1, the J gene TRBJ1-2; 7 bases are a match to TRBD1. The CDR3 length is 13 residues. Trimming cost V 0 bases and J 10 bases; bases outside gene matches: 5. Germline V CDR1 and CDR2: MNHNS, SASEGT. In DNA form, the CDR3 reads TGTGCCAGCAGTGAAGCTCCCGACAGGGCCTACACCTTC. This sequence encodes CASSEAPDRAYTF.

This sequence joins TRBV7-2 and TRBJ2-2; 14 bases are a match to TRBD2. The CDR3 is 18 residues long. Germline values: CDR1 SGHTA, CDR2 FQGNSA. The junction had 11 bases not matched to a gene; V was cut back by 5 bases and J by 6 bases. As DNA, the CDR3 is TGTGCCAGCAGCCCAGGACTAGCGGGAGGTAGGGGCGCCGGGGAGCTGTTTTTT. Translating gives CASSPGLAGGRGAGELFF.

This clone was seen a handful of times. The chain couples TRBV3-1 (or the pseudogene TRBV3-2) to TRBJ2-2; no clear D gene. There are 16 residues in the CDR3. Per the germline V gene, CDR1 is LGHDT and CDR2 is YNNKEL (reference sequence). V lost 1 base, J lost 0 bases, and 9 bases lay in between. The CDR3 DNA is TGTGCCAGCAGCCAAGCACAGTTCGCGAACACCGGGGAGCTGTTTTTT. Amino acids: CASSQAQFANTGELFF.

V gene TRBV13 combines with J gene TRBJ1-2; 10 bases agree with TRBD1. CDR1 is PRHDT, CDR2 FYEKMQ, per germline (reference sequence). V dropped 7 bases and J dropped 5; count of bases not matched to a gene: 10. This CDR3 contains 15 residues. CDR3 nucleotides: TGTGCCAGCACCTCCCTGGGGACAGGGGTTTATGGCTACACCTTC. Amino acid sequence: CASTSLGTGVYGYTF.

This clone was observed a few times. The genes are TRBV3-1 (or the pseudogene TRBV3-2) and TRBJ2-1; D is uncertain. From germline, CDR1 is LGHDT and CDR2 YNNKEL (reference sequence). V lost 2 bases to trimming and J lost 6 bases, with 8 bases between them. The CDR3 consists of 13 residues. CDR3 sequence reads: CASSQTGINEQFF. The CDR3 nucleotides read TGTGCCAGCAGCCAAACCGGTATCAATGAGCAGTTCTTC.

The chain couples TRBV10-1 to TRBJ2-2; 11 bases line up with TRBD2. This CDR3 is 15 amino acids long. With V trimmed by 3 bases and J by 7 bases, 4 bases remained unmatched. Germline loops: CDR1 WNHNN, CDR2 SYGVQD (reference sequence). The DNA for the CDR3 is TGCGCCAGCAGTGACAAGGGACTAGCGGACGGGGAGCTGTTTTTT. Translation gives CASSDKGLADGELFF.

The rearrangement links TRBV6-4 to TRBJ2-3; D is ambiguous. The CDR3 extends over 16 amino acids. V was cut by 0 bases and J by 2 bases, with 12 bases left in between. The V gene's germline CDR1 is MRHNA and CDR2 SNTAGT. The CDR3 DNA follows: TGTGCCAGCAGTGACTCTCAGCGTACTACCACAGATACGCAGTATTTT. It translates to CASSDSQRTTTDTQYF.

The CDR3 DNA reads TGCGCCAGCAGCCCGGAAGACCCACAGGGTTATGAGCAGTTCTTC. Residues: CASSPEDPQGYEQFF. The chain is built from TRBV5-1 and TRBJ2-1; tentatively, D is TRBD1 (6 bases). Germline CDR1 SGHRS, CDR2 YFSETQ. This CDR3 spans 15 amino acids. V dropped 4 bases and J dropped 8 bases, with 19 bases sitting between them.

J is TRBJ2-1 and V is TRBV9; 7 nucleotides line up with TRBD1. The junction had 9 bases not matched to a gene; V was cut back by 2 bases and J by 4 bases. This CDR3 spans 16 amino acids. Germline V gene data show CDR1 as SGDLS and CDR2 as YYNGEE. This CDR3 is CASSVGPGQSYNEQFF. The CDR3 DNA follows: TGTGCCAGCAGCGTGGGACCGGGACAGAGTTACAATGAGCAGTTCTTC.

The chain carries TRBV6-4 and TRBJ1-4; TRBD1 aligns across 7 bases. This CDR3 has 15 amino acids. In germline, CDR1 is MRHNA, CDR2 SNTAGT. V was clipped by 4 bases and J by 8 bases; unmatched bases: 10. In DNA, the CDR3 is TGTGCCAGCAGTGCCTCGACAGGGCATTACGAAAAACTGTTTTTT. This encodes CASSASTGHYEKLFF.

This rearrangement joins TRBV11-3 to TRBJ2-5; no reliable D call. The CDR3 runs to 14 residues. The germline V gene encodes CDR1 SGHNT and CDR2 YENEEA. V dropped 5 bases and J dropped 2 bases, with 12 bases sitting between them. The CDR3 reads CASSPPGRQETQYF. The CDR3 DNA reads TGTGCCAGCAGCCCCCCTGGCAGGCAAGAGACCCAGTACTTC.

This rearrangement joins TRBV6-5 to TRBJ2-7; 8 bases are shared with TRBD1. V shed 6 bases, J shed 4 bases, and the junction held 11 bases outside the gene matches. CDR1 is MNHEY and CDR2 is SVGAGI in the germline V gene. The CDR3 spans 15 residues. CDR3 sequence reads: CASSRGNRGSYEQYF. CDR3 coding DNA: TGTGCCAGCAGCCGAGGGAACAGGGGGTCATACGAGCAGTACTTC.

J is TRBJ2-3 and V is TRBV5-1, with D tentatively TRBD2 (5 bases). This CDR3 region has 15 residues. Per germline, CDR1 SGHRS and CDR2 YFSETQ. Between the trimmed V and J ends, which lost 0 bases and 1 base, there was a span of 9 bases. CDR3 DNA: TGCGCCAGCAGCTTGGTTGTTAGCGGCACAGATACGCAGTATTTT. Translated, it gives CASSLVVSGTDTQYF.

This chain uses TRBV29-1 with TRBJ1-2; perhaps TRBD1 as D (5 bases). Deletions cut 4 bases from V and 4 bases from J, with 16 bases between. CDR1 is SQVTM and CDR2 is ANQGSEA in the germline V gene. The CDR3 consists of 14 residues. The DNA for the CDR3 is TGCAGCGTTGGGGGCTCCTGGGAGGGCTATGGCTACACCTTC. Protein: CSVGGSWEGYGYTF.

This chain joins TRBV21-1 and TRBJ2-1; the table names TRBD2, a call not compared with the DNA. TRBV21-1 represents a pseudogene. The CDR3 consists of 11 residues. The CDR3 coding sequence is TGTGCCAGCCTCTCGTACAATGAGCAGTTCTTC. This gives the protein CASLSYNEQFF.

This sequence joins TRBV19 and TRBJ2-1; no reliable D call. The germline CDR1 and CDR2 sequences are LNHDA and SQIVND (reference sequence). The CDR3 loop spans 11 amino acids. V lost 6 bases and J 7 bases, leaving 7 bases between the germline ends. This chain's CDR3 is CASRTLNEQFF. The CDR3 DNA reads TGTGCCAGTAGAACTCTGAATGAGCAGTTCTTC.

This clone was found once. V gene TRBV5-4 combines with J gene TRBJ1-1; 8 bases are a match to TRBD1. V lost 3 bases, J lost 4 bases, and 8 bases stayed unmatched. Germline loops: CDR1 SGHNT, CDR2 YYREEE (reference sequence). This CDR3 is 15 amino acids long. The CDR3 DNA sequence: TGTGCCAGCAGCTCCCGGACAGGGTCGGCCACTGAAGCTTTCTTT. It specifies CASSSRTGSATEAFF. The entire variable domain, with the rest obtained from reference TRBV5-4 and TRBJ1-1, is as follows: ETGVTQSPTHLIKTRGQQVTLRCSSQSGHNTVSWYQQALGQGPQFIFQYYREEENGRGNFPPRFSGLQFPNYSSELNVNALELDDSALYLCASSSRTGSATEAFFGQGTRLTVV.

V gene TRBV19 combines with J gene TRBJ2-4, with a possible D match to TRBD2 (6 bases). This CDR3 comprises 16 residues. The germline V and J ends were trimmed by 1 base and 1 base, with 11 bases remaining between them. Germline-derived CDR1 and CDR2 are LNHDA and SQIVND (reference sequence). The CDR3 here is CASSIGGVTAKNIQYF. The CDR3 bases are TGTGCCAGTAGTATAGGCGGGGTAACCGCCAAAAACATTCAGTACTTC.

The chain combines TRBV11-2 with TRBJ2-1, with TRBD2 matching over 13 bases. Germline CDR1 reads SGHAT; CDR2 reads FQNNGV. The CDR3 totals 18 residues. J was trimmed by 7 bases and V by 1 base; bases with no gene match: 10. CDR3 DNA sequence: TGTGCCAGCAGCTTAGTAGCGGGTACTAGCGGGAGGGGTAATGAGCAGTTCTTC. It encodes CASSLVAGTSGRGNEQFF.

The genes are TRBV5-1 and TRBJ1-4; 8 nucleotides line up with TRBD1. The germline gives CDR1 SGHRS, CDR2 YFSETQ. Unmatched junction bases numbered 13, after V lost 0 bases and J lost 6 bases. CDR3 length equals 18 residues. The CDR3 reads CASSLGQGAPPAHEKLFF. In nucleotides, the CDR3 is TGCGCCAGCAGCTTGGGGCAGGGGGCGCCTCCGGCCCATGAAAAACTGTTTTTT.

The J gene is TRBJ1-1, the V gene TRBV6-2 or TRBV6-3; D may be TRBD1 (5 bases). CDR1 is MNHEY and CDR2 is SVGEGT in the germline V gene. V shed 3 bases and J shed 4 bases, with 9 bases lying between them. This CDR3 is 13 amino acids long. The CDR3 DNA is TGTGCCAGCAGTTATGGGGCTACCACTGAAGCTTTCTTT. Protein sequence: CASSYGATTEAFF.

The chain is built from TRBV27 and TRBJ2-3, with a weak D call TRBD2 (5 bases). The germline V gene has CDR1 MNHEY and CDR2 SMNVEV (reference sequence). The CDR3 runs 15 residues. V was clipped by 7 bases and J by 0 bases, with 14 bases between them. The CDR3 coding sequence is TGTGCCAGCACAATCCGAGGGCTTAGCACAGATACGCAGTATTTT. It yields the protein CASTIRGLSTDTQYF.

CDR3 nucleotide sequence: TGCGCCAGCACGTCAGGGGGCGCTTCGTTCTACAATGAGCAGTTCTTC. Translation: CASTSGGASFYNEQFF. The rearrangement joins TRBV5-1 to TRBJ2-1; TRBD1 matches at 8 bases. V was clipped by 6 bases and J by 3 bases; unmatched bases: 11. From germline, CDR1 is SGHRS and CDR2 YFSETQ. This CDR3 is built from 16 residues.

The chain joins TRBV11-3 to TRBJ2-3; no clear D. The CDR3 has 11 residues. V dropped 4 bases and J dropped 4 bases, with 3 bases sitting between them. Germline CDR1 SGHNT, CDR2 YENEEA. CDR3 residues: CASSSADTQYF. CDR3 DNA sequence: TGTGCCAGCAGCTCCGCAGATACGCAGTATTTT. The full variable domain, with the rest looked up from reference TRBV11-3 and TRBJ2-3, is EAGVVQSPRYKIIEKKQPVAFWCNPISGHNTLYWYLQNLGQGPELLIRYENEEAVDDSQLPKDRFSAERLKGVDSTLKIQPAELGDSAVYLCASSSADTQYFGPGTRLTVL.

The CDR3 protein is CASSFSQGAFYEQYF. CDR3 nucleotides: TGTGCCAGCAGCTTTTCCCAGGGGGCTTTCTACGAGCAGTACTTC. The chain is built from TRBV7-2 and TRBJ2-7, with 8 bases identical to TRBD1. The V gene end was trimmed by 3 bases and the J gene end by 3 bases; junction bases not matched to a gene: 7. This CDR3 spans 15 amino acids. Germline-derived CDR1 and CDR2 are SGHTA and FQGNSA.